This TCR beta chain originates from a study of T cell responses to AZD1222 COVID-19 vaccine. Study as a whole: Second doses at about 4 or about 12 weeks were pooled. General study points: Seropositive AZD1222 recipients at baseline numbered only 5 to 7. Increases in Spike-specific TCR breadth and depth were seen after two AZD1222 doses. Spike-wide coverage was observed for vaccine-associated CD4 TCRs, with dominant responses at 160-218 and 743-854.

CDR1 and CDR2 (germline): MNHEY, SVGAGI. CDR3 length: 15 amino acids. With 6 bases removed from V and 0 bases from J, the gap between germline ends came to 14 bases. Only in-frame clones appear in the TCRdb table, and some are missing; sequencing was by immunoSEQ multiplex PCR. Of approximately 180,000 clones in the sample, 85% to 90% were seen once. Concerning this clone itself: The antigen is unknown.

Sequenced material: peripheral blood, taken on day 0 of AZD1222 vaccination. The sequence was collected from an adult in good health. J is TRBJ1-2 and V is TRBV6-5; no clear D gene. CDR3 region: CASSMSGSPNYGYTF. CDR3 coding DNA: TGTGCCAGCAGCATGTCCGGGTCCCCTAACTATGGCTACACCTTC.